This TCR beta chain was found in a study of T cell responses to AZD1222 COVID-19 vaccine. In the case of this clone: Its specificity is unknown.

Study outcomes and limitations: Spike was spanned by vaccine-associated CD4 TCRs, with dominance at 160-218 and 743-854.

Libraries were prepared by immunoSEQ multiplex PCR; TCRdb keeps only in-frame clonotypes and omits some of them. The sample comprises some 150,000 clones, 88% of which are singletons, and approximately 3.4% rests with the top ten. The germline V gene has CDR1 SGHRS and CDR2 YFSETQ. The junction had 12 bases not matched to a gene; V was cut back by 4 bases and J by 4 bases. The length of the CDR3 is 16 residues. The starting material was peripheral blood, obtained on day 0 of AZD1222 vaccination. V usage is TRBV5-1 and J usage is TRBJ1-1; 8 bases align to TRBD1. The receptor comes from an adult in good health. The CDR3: CASSPRTGQMGTEAFF. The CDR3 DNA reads TGCGCCAGCAGCCCAAGGACAGGGCAAATGGGCACTGAAGCTTTCTTT.